This T cell receptor beta chain comes out of a study of shared clonotypes between healthy human individuals. Study context: CD4 naive and memory got three plates each, CD8 naive two, CD8 memory one.

Comments on this clone: Its antigen remains unidentified.

V was clipped by 3 bases and J by 4 bases; unmatched bases: 6. This CDR3 has 14 amino acids. The germline V gene has CDR1 SGHRS and CDR2 YFSETQ. Clones were read by immunoSEQ multiplex PCR, and TCRdb kept only the in-frame ones, dropping some. This table holds about 1.5 million clones, 95% to 99% found once. Study results and limitations: Among donors, the sharing of clonotypes was expected to be influenced by sequencing depth.

V and J are TRBV5-1 and TRBJ2-5; 7 bases fit TRBD1. The sample was naive CD4+ T cells sorted from blood. Described subset: CD45RA+ positively selected. The clonotype was recovered from a young man in good health. CDR3 nucleotides: TGCGCCAGCAGCTACTTCCGACAGGGAGAGACCCAGTACTTC. Translating gives CASSYFRQGETQYF.